The 10 T cell receptor beta chains below were found in one sample sequenced in a study of glioma-infiltrating T cells. Amplification of TCR alpha and beta CDR3 regions from RNA used iRepertoire nested multiplex PCR. TCRdb used MiXCR to reprocess the multiplex PCR reads, holding one entry per CDR3 protein. The table lists under 150,000 distinct CDR3 sequences, approximately 40% of them singletons, with around 18% in the top ten. The sample comprised glioma tissue, nonneoplastic brain tissue, or PBMCs (not recorded which). The receptors come from a human donor with low-grade glioma or glioblastoma, undergoing nonglioma brain surgery, or in good health (not recorded which).

Notes on this clonotype: Compared with germline, one end of the junction differs, possibly owing to a read error. The chain recombines TRBV5-5 with TRBJ2-2, with 9 bases aligning to TRBD1. This CDR3 has 15 amino acids. Germline V gene lookup returns CDR1 SGHKS and CDR2 YYEKEE (reference sequence). The CDR3 sequence: CASSNRDRATGELFF. The CDR3 DNA sequence: TGCGCCAGCAGCAACCGGGACAGGGCTACCGGGGAGCTGTTTTTT.

This clonotype was found a few times. The chain uses TRBV6-2 or TRBV6-3 and TRBJ2-7; 7 bases agree with TRBD2. The CDR3 covers 12 residues. Germline CDR1 MNHEY, CDR2 SVGEGT. Trimming removed 10 bases from V and 3 bases from J; junction bases left unmatched: 6. DNA for the CDR3: TGTGCCACCCGGGACTACATCTACGAGCAGTACTTC. Translating it yields CATRDYIYEQYF.

This chain uses TRBV20-1 with TRBJ2-7; TRBD1 is a possible D gene (6 bases). Looked up from germline, CDR1 is DFQATT and CDR2 is SNEGSKA (reference sequence). V shed 6 bases and J shed 0 bases, with 24 bases lying between them. CDR3 size: 17 residues. The CDR3 DNA follows: TGCAGTGCAAAACAGGGTCGAATAACCTCAAGCTCCTACGAGCAGTACTTC. Amino acid sequence: CSAKQGRITSSSYEQYF.

At least ten counts were recorded for this clonotype. The chain carries TRBV12-3 or TRBV12-4 and TRBJ2-3, with unresolved D. The CDR3 is 11 residues long. The germline V and J ends were trimmed by 0 bases and 5 bases, with 0 bases remaining between them. CDR3 sequence: CASSLADTQYF. CDR3 in DNA: TGTGCCAGCAGTTTAGCAGATACGCAGTATTTT.

This clonotype has at least ten counts. The chain uses TRBV6-1 and TRBJ2-3, with D tentatively TRBD2 (5 bases). The germline V gene encodes CDR1 MNHNS and CDR2 SASEGT. The length of the CDR3 is 14 residues. V dropped 5 bases and J dropped 2 bases, with 11 bases sitting between them. The CDR3 nucleotides are TGTGCCAGCAGTTTGGAGGATTCCACAGATACGCAGTATTTT. Translating gives CASSLEDSTDTQYF.

This clonotype appeared a few times. The chain employs TRBV6-1 and TRBJ1-2; D not resolved. The CDR3 is 14 residues long. V lost 6 bases and J 4 bases, leaving 15 bases between the germline ends. Germline V gene data show CDR1 as MNHNS and CDR2 as SASEGT. CDR3 loop: CASSPGPRTYGYTF. For the CDR3, the DNA is TGTGCCAGCAGCCCCGGACCGCGGACCTATGGCTACACCTTC.

The chain combines TRBV4-3 with TRBJ1-2; tentative D call: TRBD1 (6 bases). Germline CDR1 and CDR2: LGHNA and YSLEER. The CDR3 runs to 14 residues. The V and J ends lost 3 bases and 3 bases respectively, with 11 bases between them. CDR3 in amino acids: CASSQAGTHYGYTF. CDR3 DNA sequence: TGCGCCAGCAGCCAGGCAGGGACACACTATGGCTACACCTTC.

This clonotype has just a few counts. This chain links TRBV2 with TRBJ2-1; D unclear. Trimming stripped 0 bases from V and 7 bases from J, with 4 bases between. The germline V gene encodes CDR1 SNHLY and CDR2 FYNNEI. There are 12 residues in the CDR3. The CDR3 region is CASSEAPNEQFF. CDR3 bases: TGTGCCAGCAGTGAAGCTCCGAATGAGCAGTTCTTC.

This clonotype is a singleton in its sample. The chain joins TRBV24-1 to TRBJ1-2, with 9 bases matching TRBD1. The CDR3 has 13 amino acids. The junction had 0 bases not matched to a gene; V was cut back by 3 bases and J by 5 bases. Germline V gene sequence: CDR1 KGHDR, CDR2 SFDVKD. The CDR3, as DNA: TGTGCCACCAGTGATGGACAGGGGTATGGCTACACCTTC. It yields the protein CATSDGQGYGYTF.

The V and J genes are TRBV4-2 and TRBJ1-2; D ambiguous. There are 14 residues in the CDR3. The germline V gene has CDR1 LGHNA and CDR2 YNFKEQ. Trimming pared 3 bases from V and 0 bases from J, leaving 8 bases between. This CDR3 is CASSHPTANYGYTF. As DNA, the CDR3 is TGTGCCAGCAGCCACCCGACGGCTAACTATGGCTACACCTTC.